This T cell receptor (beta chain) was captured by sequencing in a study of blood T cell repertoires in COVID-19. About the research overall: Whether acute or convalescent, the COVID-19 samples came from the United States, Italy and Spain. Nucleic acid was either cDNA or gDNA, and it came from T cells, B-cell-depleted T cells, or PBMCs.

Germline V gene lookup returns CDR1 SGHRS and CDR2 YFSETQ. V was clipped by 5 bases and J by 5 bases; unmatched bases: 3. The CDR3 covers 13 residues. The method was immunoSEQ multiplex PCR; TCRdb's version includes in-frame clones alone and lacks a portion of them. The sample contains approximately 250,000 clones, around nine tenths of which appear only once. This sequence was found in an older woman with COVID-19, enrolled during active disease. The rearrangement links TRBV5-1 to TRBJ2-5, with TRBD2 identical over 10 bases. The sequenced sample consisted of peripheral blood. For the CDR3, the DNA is TGCGCCAGCAGGACTAGCGGGCCGGAGACCCAGTACTTC. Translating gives CASRTSGPETQYF.